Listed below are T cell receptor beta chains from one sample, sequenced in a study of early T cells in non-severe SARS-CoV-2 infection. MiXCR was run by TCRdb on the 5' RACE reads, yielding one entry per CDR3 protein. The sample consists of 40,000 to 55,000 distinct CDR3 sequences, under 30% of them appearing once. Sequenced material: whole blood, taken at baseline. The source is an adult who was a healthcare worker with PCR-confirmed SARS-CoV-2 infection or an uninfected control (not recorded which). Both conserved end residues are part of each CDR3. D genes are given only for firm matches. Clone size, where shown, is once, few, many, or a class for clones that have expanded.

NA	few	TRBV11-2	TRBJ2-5	CASSPRGTPDLETQYF	TGTGCCAGCAGCCCGAGGGGGACACCCGATTTGGAGACCCAGTACTTC
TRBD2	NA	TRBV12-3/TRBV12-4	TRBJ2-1	CASTPRTSGVYNEQFF	TGTGCCAGCACACCCCGGACTAGCGGGGTCTACAATGAGCAGTTCTTC
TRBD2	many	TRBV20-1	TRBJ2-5	CSASGGQETQYF	TGCAGTGCCAGCGGGGGACAAGAGACCCAGTACTTC
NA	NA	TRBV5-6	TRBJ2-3	CASRNAFTDTQYF	TGTGCCAGCAGAAACGCCTTCACAGATACGCAGTATTTT
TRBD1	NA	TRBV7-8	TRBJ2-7	CASSQQGNYEQYF	TGTGCCAGCAGTCAACAGGGGAACTACGAGCAGTACTTC
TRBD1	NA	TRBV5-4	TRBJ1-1	CASSLDRGLAFF	TGTGCCAGCAGCTTGGACAGGGGGCTCGCTTTCTTT
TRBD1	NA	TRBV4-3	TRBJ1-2	CASSPGTGAIAYGYTF	TGCGCCAGCAGCCCAGGGACAGGGGCGATAGCCTATGGCTACACCTTC
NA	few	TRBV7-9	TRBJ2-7	CASVSSWRMNEQYF	TGTGCCAGCGTCTCATCCTGGAGGATGAACGAGCAGTACTTC
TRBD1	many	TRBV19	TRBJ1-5	CASSTDREISQPQHF	TGTGCCAGTAGTACGGACAGGGAGATAAGTCAGCCCCAGCATTTT
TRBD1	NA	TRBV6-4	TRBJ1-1	CASSASPGQGGSFF	TGTGCCAGCAGTGCCTCACCGGGACAGGGAGGATCTTTCTTT
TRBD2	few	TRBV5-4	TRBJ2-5	CASSSPRAGAEETQYF	TGTGCCAGCAGCTCCCCCCGAGCGGGGGCGGAGGAGACCCAGTACTTC
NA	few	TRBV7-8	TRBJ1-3	CASSSDGRPLGNTIYF	TGTGCCAGCAGCTCCGACGGTCGGCCCCTCGGAAACACCATATATTTT
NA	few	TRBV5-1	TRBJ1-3	CASSLETTVSGNTIYF	TGCGCCAGCAGCCTGGAGACTACGGTCTCTGGAAACACCATATATTTT
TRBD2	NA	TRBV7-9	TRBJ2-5	CASSLAGLALQETQYF	TGTGCCAGCAGCTTAGCCGGACTAGCCCTTCAAGAGACCCAGTACTTC
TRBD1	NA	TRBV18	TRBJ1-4	CASSPGTGDEKLFF	TGTGCCAGCTCACCAGGGACAGGGGATGAAAAACTGTTTTTT
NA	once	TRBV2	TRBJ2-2	CASSVEGSTGELFF	TGTGCCAGCAGTGTTGAGGGATCCACCGGGGAGCTGTTTTTT